These T cell receptor beta chains were read from a single sample in a study of T cell responses to AZD1222 COVID-19 vaccine. Method: immunoSEQ multiplex PCR; TCRdb's copy keeps in-frame clones and lacks some. The sample has roughly 140,000 clones, 90% to 95% seen once. Source: peripheral blood, taken on day 0 of AZD1222 vaccination. The receptor set was obtained from an adult in good health. The CDR3 runs from the conserved cysteine through the conserved F or W. The order of the fields is V gene, D gene, clone size, J gene, CDR3 length, CDR3 protein, CDR3 DNA. D genes are given only for firm matches. Size is omitted from some rows. Given values are once, few, many or a class for expanded clones.

TRBV4-1	-	-	TRBJ1-3	14	CASSQQGSGNTIYF	TGCGCCAGCAGCCAGCAGGGTTCTGGAAACACCATATATTTT
TRBV5-6	-	-	TRBJ2-7	14	CASSLALGVGEQYF	TGTGCCAGCAGCTTGGCACTAGGGGTGGGTGAGCAGTACTTC
TRBV9	TRBD2	once	TRBJ2-1	15	CASSFGLAGYNEQFF	TGTGCCAGCAGCTTCGGACTAGCGGGTTACAATGAGCAGTTCTTC
TRBV19	-	-	TRBJ2-7	14	CASSLLYGHHEQYF	TGTGCCAGTAGCCTACTTTATGGGCACCACGAGCAGTACTTC
TRBV25-1	TRBD1	-	TRBJ1-6	16	CASSEHRGPQFTPLHF	TGTGCCAGCAGTGAGCACAGGGGGCCTCAGTTTACACCCCTCCACTTT
TRBV7-9	TRBD1	-	TRBJ2-1	14	CASSLKQGPNEQFF	TGTGCCAGCAGCTTAAAACAGGGGCCCAATGAGCAGTTCTTC
TRBV19	-	-	TRBJ1-2	14	CASSRHQTVIGYTF	TGTGCCAGTAGTAGACATCAAACAGTGATCGGCTACACCTTC
TRBV5-1	-	-	TRBJ2-5	14	CASSLEARGETQYF	TGCGCCAGCAGCTTGGAGGCCCGCGGAGAGACCCAGTACTTC
TRBV11-2	-	-	TRBJ2-7	13	CASSQGSAYEQYF	TGTGCCAGCAGCCAAGGATCCGCCTACGAGCAGTACTTC
TRBV19	-	-	TRBJ2-2	16	CASSIAQQGRTGELFF	TGTGCCAGTAGTATAGCCCAACAGGGAAGGACCGGGGAGCTGTTTTTT
TRBV6-4	-	-	TRBJ2-1	13	CASSYYGGNEQFF	TGTGCCAGCAGTTACTATGGAGGGAATGAGCAGTTCTTC
TRBV5-5	TRBD1	-	TRBJ1-1	16	CASSSPGQGMFGEAFF	TGTGCCAGCAGCTCACCGGGACAGGGCATGTTCGGGGAAGCTTTCTTT
TRBV7-2	TRBD1	-	TRBJ1-2	16	CASSIPAGRGVYGYTF	TGTGCCAGCAGCATCCCGGCGGGCAGGGGGGTCTATGGCTACACCTTC
TRBV18	TRBD1	-	TRBJ1-5	16	CASSPDRVGSNQPQHF	TGTGCCAGCTCACCGGACAGGGTAGGGAGCAATCAGCCCCAGCATTTT
TRBV7-9	TRBD2	-	TRBJ2-7	16	CASSPDRTSVTYEQYF	TGTGCCAGCAGCCCCGACCGGACTAGCGTAACCTACGAGCAGTACTTC
TRBV19	-	-	TRBJ1-1	14	CASSTIQLNTEAFF	TGTGCCAGTAGTACAATACAGCTGAACACTGAAGCTTTCTTT
TRBV9	TRBD1	-	TRBJ1-1	15	CASGGQGAVNTEAFF	TGTGCCAGCGGCGGACAGGGGGCCGTGAACACTGAAGCTTTCTTT
TRBV9	-	once	TRBJ2-7	12	CASSGDGYEQYF	TGTGCCAGCAGCGGGGACGGATACGAGCAGTACTTC
TRBV2	-	-	TRBJ2-1	11	CASSELYEQFF	TGTGCCAGCAGTGAGTTGTATGAGCAGTTCTTC
TRBV18	-	-	TRBJ1-3	16	CASSPPKGLSGNTIYF	TGTGCCAGCTCACCACCAAAGGGGCTCTCGGGAAACACCATATATTTT
TRBV11-1	-	-	TRBJ2-3	15	CASSLFSGAEDTQYF	TGTGCCAGCAGCTTATTTTCGGGGGCCGAAGATACGCAGTATTTT
TRBV6-5	TRBD1	-	TRBJ1-2	14	CASTGQGRGDGYTF	TGTGCCAGCACGGGACAGGGGCGAGGGGATGGCTACACCTTC
TRBV2	-	once	TRBJ1-5	15	CASSESRGSNQPQHF	TGTGCCAGCAGTGAAAGCAGGGGCAGCAATCAGCCCCAGCATTTT
TRBV7-2	-	-	TRBJ1-1	15	CASSLQGLKTTEAFF	TGTGCCAGCAGCCTACAGGGTTTAAAGACCACTGAAGCTTTCTTT
TRBV7-2	TRBD2	-	TRBJ2-5	16	CASSLVAGGLQETQYF	TGTGCCAGCAGCTTAGTGGCGGGGGGCCTCCAAGAGACCCAGTACTTC
TRBV4-1	TRBD1	-	TRBJ1-2	17	CASSPITGTGAVYGYTF	TGCGCCAGCAGCCCAATCACCGGGACAGGGGCGGTCTATGGCTACACCTTC
TRBV23-1	-	-	TRBJ1-2	16	CASSQSALHLNYGYTF	TGCGCCAGCAGTCAATCTGCCTTACACCTTAACTATGGCTACACCTTC
TRBV7-3	-	-	TRBJ1-2	17	CASSLIALGIGNYGYTF	TGTGCCAGCAGCTTAATTGCCCTAGGGATAGGGAACTATGGCTACACCTTC
TRBV11-2	-	-	TRBJ2-1	17	CASSLEVGGGRDNEQFF	TGTGCCAGCAGCTTAGAAGTAGGGGGAGGGAGGGACAATGAGCAGTTCTTC
TRBV2	TRBD2	-	TRBJ2-7	15	CASSDLLAGGYEQYF	TGTGCCAGCAGTGATTTACTAGCGGGGGGCTACGAGCAGTACTTC
TRBV7-9	-	-	TRBJ1-2	12	CASSLEGNGYTF	TGTGCCAGCAGCTTAGAGGGTAATGGCTACACCTTC
TRBV7-9	-	once	TRBJ1-1	15	CASSLAKGGIAEAFF	TGTGCCAGCAGCTTAGCAAAGGGGGGGATTGCTGAAGCTTTCTTT
TRBV11-2	TRBD2	-	TRBJ2-7	16	CASSLVPLAGGYEQYF	TGTGCCAGCAGCTTAGTCCCATTAGCGGGAGGGTACGAGCAGTACTTC
TRBV24-1	-	once	TRBJ2-5	17	CATSDPPGHGREETQYF	TGTGCCACCAGTGACCCTCCTGGGCACGGGCGAGAAGAGACCCAGTACTTC
TRBV7-8	TRBD1	-	TRBJ1-5	13	CASSLTGSRAQHF	TGTGCCAGCAGCTTGACAGGGTCAAGAGCCCAGCATTTT
TRBV3-1/TRBV3-2	-	-	TRBJ1-2	14	CASSQSGARPGYTF	TGTGCCAGCAGCCAATCAGGGGCAAGACCTGGCTACACCTTC
TRBV19	-	-	TRBJ1-1	13	CASSRALNTEAFF	TGTGCCAGTTCGAGAGCCTTGAACACTGAAGCTTTCTTT
TRBV30	-	-	TRBJ1-6	13	CAWSKGGNSPLHF	TGTGCCTGGAGTAAAGGGGGAAATTCACCCCTCCACTTT
TRBV5-8	-	-	TRBJ2-2	16	CASSLQYTLGAGELFF	TGTGCCAGCAGCTTACAATACACCCTTGGGGCCGGGGAGCTGTTTTTT
TRBV6-6	TRBD2	-	TRBJ2-1	15	CASRLAGSSYNEQFF	TGTGCCAGCAGATTAGCGGGTAGCTCCTACAATGAGCAGTTCTTC
TRBV18	-	-	TRBJ2-7	12	CASSQNRDEQYF	TGTGCCAGCTCACAAAACAGGGACGAGCAGTACTTC
TRBV6-4	TRBD1	-	TRBJ1-1	16	CASSDSRGRTNTEAFF	TGTGCCAGCAGTGACTCCAGGGGGCGTACGAACACTGAAGCTTTCTTT
TRBV5-1	TRBD2	-	TRBJ2-3	16	CASSLISGGAGDTQYF	TGCGCCAGCAGCTTAATAAGCGGGGGGGCCGGAGATACGCAGTATTTT